The clone carrying this TCR beta chain has just one count. Antigen unknown. The sample belongs to a study of cytomegalovirus exposure and HLA in healthy donors. V lost 6 bases to trimming and J lost 0 bases, with 14 bases between them. The CDR3 loop spans 16 amino acids. CDR1 is MNHEY and CDR2 is SMNVEV in the germline V gene (reference sequence). Study-level findings and limits: Roughly uniform sequencing depth across donors was assumed, possibly incorrectly. In vitro, three CMV-associated chains proved specific for CMV antigens. A later analysis reportedly identified an Asian-associated ancestry cluster as carrying fewer N-insertions than the roughly 720-donor mean.

PCR was performed using 60 Vbeta and 13 Jbeta primers. Here immunoSEQ multiplex PCR was the method, and the copy in TCRdb shows in-frame clones only, minus some. The sample yields around 100,000 clones, about 74% seen once. This TCR was sampled from a woman under 30 in good health and CMV-seropositive. The chain joins TRBV27 to TRBJ2-2; a weak D match, TRBD1 (5 bases). Source material: PBMCs. In nucleotides, the CDR3 is TGTGCCAGCAGACACAAGCCAGGGTCGAACACCGGGGAGCTGTTTTTT. Encoded protein: CASRHKPGSNTGELFF.